In its sample, the clone carrying this T cell receptor beta chain was seen a few times. TCRdb recomputed calls from the PCR reads with MiXCR, one row per CDR3 protein. The data contain about half a million distinct CDR3 sequences, around a fifth of them seen just once; the ten biggest clones take up about 0.84%. This specimen belongs to a study of molecular identifiers for immune sequencing clone quantification. This CDR3 is built from 15 residues. Germline assignment: CDR1 SGHTA and CDR2 FQGTGA. Unmatched junction bases numbered 7, after V lost 4 bases and J lost 7 bases. When naive CD8 T cells were sorted, they were gated as CD8+CD4-CCR7+CD45RA+.

The clonotype comes from a human donor in good health. Some libraries in this study had Jurkat cell RNA spiked in. The chain joins TRBV7-3 to TRBJ2-1, with 10 bases aligning to TRBD2. Sequenced sample: naive CD8+ T cells from blood, with Jurkat cell RNA spiked in. Indicated subset: FACS-sorted CD8+CD4-CCR7+CD45RA+ naive T cells. The CDR3 nucleotides read TGTGCCAGCAGCTCAGCGGGAGGGCCGGGGAATGAGCAGTTCTTC. This gives the protein CASSSAGGPGNEQFF.